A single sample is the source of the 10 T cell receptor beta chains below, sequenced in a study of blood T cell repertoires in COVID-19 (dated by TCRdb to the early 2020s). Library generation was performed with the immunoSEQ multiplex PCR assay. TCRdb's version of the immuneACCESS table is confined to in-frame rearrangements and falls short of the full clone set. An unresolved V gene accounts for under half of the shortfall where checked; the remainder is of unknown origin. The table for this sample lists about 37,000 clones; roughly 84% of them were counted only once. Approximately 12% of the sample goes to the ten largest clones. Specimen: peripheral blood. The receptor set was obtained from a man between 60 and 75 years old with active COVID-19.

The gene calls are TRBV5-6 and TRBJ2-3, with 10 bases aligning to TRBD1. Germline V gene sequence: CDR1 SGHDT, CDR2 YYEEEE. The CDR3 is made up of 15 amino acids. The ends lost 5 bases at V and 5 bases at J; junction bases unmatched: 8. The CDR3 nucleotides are TGTGCCAGCAGTTCGACAGGGGGCGGGAGAGATACGCAGTATTTT. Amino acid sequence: CASSSTGGGRDTQYF. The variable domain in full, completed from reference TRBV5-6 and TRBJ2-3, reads DAGVTQSPTHLIKTRGQQVTLRCSPKSGHDTVSWYQQALGQGPQFIFQYYEEEERQRGNFPDRFSGHQFPNYSSELNVNALLLGDSALYLCASSSTGGGRDTQYFGPGTRLTVL.

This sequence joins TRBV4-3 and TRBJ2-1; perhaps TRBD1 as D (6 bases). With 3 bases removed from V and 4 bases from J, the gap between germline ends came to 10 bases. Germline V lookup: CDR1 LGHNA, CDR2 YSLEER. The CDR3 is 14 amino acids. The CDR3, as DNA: TGCGCCAGCAGCCATGAGGACAGTTACAATGAGCAGTTCTTC. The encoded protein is CASSHEDSYNEQFF.

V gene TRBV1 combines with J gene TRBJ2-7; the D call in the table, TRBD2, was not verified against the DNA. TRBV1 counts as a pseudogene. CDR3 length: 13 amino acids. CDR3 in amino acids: CTRLGGLAYEQYF. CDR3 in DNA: TGCACCCGCCTGGGGGGGTTGGCCTACGAGCAGTACTTC.

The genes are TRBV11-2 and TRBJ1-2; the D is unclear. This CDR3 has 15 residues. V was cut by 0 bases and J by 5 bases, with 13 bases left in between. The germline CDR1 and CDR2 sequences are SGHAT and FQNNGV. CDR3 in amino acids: CASSLDIRSLYGYTF. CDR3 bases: TGTGCCAGCAGCTTAGATATCCGATCACTTTATGGCTACACCTTC.

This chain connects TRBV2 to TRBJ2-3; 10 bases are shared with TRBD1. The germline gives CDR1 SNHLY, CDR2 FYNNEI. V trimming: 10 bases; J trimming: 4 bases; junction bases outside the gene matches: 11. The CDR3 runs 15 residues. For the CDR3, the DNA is TGTGCCAAGAGAAAAAGGACAGGGGGGCCAGATACGCAGTATTTT. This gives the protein CAKRKRTGGPDTQYF.

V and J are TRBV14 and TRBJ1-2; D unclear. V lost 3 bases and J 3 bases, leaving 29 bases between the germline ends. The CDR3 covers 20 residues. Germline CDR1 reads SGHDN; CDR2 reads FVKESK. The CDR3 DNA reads TGTGCCAGCAGCCATAGCAGAATTCTTAGACTAGAGGGTCCCGACTATGGCTACACCTTC. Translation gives CASSHSRILRLEGPDYGYTF.

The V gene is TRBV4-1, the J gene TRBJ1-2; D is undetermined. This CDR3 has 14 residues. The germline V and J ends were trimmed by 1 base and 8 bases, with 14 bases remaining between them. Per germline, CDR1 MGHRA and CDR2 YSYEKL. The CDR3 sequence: CASSQVAGDPGYTF. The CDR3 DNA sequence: TGCGCCAGCAGCCAAGTCGCAGGCGACCCAGGCTACACCTTC.

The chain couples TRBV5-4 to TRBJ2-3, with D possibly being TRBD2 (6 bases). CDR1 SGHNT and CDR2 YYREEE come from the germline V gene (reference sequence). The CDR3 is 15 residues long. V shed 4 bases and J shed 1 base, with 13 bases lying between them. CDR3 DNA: TGTGCCAGCAGCGCACGGGAGCGTGGCACAGATACGCAGTATTTT. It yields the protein CASSARERGTDTQYF.

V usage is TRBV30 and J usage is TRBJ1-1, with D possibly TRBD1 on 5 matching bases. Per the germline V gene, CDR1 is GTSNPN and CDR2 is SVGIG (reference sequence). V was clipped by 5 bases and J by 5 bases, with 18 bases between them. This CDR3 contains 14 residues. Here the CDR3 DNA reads TGTGCCTGGTCCAAGGGACTTCATAGTACTGAAGCTTTCTTT. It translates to CAWSKGLHSTEAFF. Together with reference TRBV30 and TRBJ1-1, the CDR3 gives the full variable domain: SQTIHQWPATLVQPVGSPLSLECTVEGTSNPNLYWYRQAAGRGLQLLFYSVGIGQISSEVPQNLSASRPQDRQFILSSKKLLLSDSGFYLCAWSKGLHSTEAFFGQGTRLTVV.

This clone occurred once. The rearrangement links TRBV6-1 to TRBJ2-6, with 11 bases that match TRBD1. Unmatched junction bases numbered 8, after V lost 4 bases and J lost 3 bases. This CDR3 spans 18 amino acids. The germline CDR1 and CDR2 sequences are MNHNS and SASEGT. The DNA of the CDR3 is TGTGCCAGCAGTGCCTCGGGACAGGGGGTAATTGGGGCCAACGTCCTGACTTTC. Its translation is CASSASGQGVIGANVLTF.